The 22 T cell receptor beta chains below were found in one sample sequenced in a study of identical twins. In TCRdb, the 5' RACE reads were re-called with MiXCR into one record per CDR3 protein. The table has approximately 630,000 distinct CDR3 sequences, just over 7% seen once; the top ten hold 1.6%. These data also formed part of another study, on yellow fever vaccine responses in identical twins.

Sequencing input: PBMCs. The source is a woman younger than 35 in good health.

This clonotype was seen a few times. The chain employs TRBV4-2 and TRBJ2-3; D is possibly TRBD1 or TRBD2 (5 bases each). The CDR3 length is 14 residues. Trimming stripped 0 bases from V and 4 bases from J, with 8 bases between. The germline V gene encodes CDR1 LGHNA and CDR2 YNFKEQ. The CDR3 DNA reads TGTGCCAGCAGCCAAGATCAGGGAGCAGATACGCAGTATTTT. This translates into CASSQDQGADTQYF.

The rearrangement links TRBV7-9 to TRBJ1-5; D might be TRBD1 (5 bases). This CDR3 contains 15 residues. Trimming removed 1 base at V and 5 bases at J, with 12 bases between. The V gene's germline CDR1 is SEHNR and CDR2 FQNEAQ (reference sequence). The CDR3 loop is CASSLVGLTYQPQHF. The CDR3 coding sequence is TGTGCCAGCAGCTTAGTGGGGCTTACCTATCAGCCCCAGCATTTT. Based on the CDR3 plus reference TRBV7-9 and TRBJ1-5, the full variable domain is DTGVSQNPRHKITKRGQNVTFRCDPISEHNRLYWYRQTLGQGPEFLTYFQNEAQLEKSRLLSDRFSAERPKGSFSTLEIQRTEQGDSAMYLCASSLVGLTYQPQHFGDGTRLSIL.

There are many counts of this clonotype. The chain uses TRBV27 and TRBJ2-7, with TRBD1 as a possible D gene (6 bases). With 0 bases removed from V and 6 bases from J, the gap between germline ends came to 12 bases. From germline, CDR1 is MNHEY and CDR2 SMNVEV (reference sequence). This CDR3 spans 14 amino acids. The CDR3: CASSLSGARGEQYV. The CDR3 nucleotides are TGTGCCAGCAGTTTATCGGGGGCGAGGGGCGAGCAGTACGTC.

This clonotype was detected a few times. The rearrangement uses TRBV25-1 and TRBJ2-5; TRBD1 matches at 9 bases. The germline gives CDR1 MGHDK, CDR2 SYGVNS. Trimming removed 3 bases from V and 1 base from J; junction bases left unmatched: 3. The CDR3 covers 15 residues. The CDR3 region has the DNA TGTGCCAGCAGTGACCCGGACAGGGGCCAAGAGACCCAGTACTTC. Protein sequence: CASSDPDRGQETQYF.

V gene TRBV20-1 combines with J gene TRBJ2-5, with D perhaps being TRBD1 or TRBD2 (5 bases each). The CDR3 totals 16 residues. Germline V gene lookup returns CDR1 DFQATT and CDR2 SNEGSKA (reference sequence). V was trimmed by 6 bases and J by 4 bases, leaving 24 bases between them. For the CDR3, the DNA is TGCAGTGCAACGGTGGCCGGGACCTCCTGGCGAGAGACCCAGTACTTC. It translates to CSATVAGTSWRETQYF.

This clonotype was found many times. This chain uses TRBV7-7 with TRBJ2-1; perhaps D is TRBD1 or TRBD2 (5 bases each). Germline V lookup: CDR1 SSHAT, CDR2 FNYEAQ (reference sequence). The V gene lost 5 bases and the J gene lost 0 bases, with 14 bases spanning the gap. This CDR3 has 16 residues. The CDR3 nucleotides are TGTGCCAGCAGCCCCCCGGGGCAGAGCTCCTACAATGAGCAGTTCTTC. Its protein product is CASSPPGQSSYNEQFF.

This clonotype was found a few times. The chain links TRBV5-1 to TRBJ2-7; D gene ambiguous. The CDR3 totals 15 residues. Germline CDR1 SGHRS, CDR2 YFSETQ. V lost 1 base, J lost 0 bases, and 11 bases lay in between. The CDR3 DNA reads as TGCGCCAGCAGCTTGATCGGGTCCGCCTCCTACGAGCAGTACTTC. Translating gives CASSLIGSASYEQYF. Full variable domain (missing parts from reference TRBV5-1 and TRBJ2-7): KAGVTQTPRYLIKTRGQQVTLSCSPISGHRSVSWYQQTPGQGLQFLFEYFSETQRNKGNFPGRFSGRQFSNSRSEMNVSTLELGDSALYLCASSLIGSASYEQYFGPGTRLTVT.

This clonotype came up many times. The gene calls are TRBV3-1 and TRBJ1-1, with a possible D match to TRBD1 (5 bases). CDR3 size: 12 residues. V shed 3 bases and J shed 11 bases, with 13 bases lying between them. From germline, CDR1 is LGHDT and CDR2 YNNKEL (reference sequence). The CDR3 region is CASSQQGVEAFF. In DNA, the CDR3 is TGTGCCAGCAGCCAGCAAGGGGTTGAGGCTTTCTTT.

V and J are TRBV24-1 and TRBJ2-1, with 12 bases aligning to TRBD2. Germline loops: CDR1 KGHDR, CDR2 SFDVKD. The CDR3 length is 18 residues. V was clipped by 3 bases and J by 8 bases; unmatched bases: 13. This CDR3 is CATSDPLAGGGRSDEQFF. DNA of the CDR3: TGTGCCACCAGTGATCCTCTAGCGGGAGGGGGACGGTCGGATGAGCAGTTCTTC.

The sample holds many counts of this clonotype. The chain links TRBV5-1 to TRBJ1-2, with D possibly being TRBD1 (6 bases). Germline-derived CDR1 and CDR2 are SGHRS and YFSETQ. The V end lost 4 bases, the J end lost 2 bases, and 15 bases lay between the germline ends. This CDR3 has 15 residues. CDR3 sequence: CASSRTRTENYGYTF. CDR3 nucleotides: TGCGCCAGCAGCAGAACCCGGACAGAAAACTATGGCTACACCTTC.

This clonotype occurred many times. The chain carries TRBV10-3 and TRBJ2-3, with 8 bases fitting TRBD1. The CDR3 is 13 amino acids. Per the germline V gene, CDR1 is ENHRY and CDR2 is SYGVKD. J was trimmed by 5 bases and V by 6 bases; bases with no gene match: 4. The CDR3 loop reads CAISQGAGDTQYF. CDR3 in DNA: TGTGCCATCAGCCAGGGGGCCGGAGATACGCAGTATTTT.

The chain is built from TRBV10-3 and TRBJ2-2; tentatively, D is TRBD1 or TRBD2 (7 bases each). The germline V and J ends were trimmed by 8 bases and 5 bases, with 12 bases remaining between them. The CDR3 has 13 amino acids. Germline V gene data show CDR1 as ENHRY and CDR2 as SYGVKD. CDR3: CAIQGGLTGELFF. DNA for the CDR3: TGTGCCATCCAGGGGGGGCTGACCGGGGAGCTGTTTTTT.

The J gene is TRBJ2-1, the V gene TRBV11-2, with D hard to call. CDR1 and CDR2 (germline): SGHAT, FQNNGV. V was cut by 5 bases and J by 8 bases, with 10 bases left in between. The CDR3 extends over 12 amino acids. CDR3 residues: CASSLRSDEQFF. DNA of the CDR3: TGTGCCAGCAGCCTGAGGAGCGATGAGCAGTTCTTC.

The CDR3 DNA is TGTGCCAGCAGTTTCGGGGTCCGGAGCTCCTACAATGAGCAGTTCTTC. It specifies CASSFGVRSSYNEQFF. V is TRBV12-3 or TRBV12-4 and J is TRBJ2-1; D possibly corresponds to TRBD2 (5 bases). Trimming took 3 bases from V and 0 from J, leaving 12 bases between them. The CDR3 has 16 residues.

Many counts were recorded for this clonotype. J is TRBJ1-2 and V is TRBV3-1; D perhaps matches TRBD1 (6 bases). The CDR3 length is 14 residues. The ends were cut back, 4 bases at V and 3 bases at J, with 12 bases in the middle. CDR1 is LGHDT, CDR2 YNNKEL, per germline (reference sequence). CDR3 nucleotides: TGTGCCAGCAGCCCAGGGGCTGGTGACTATGGCTACACCTTC. This codes for CASSPGAGDYGYTF.

This clonotype was counted once. The junction differs from germline at one of its ends, possibly a read error. The chain joins TRBV20-1 to TRBJ2-1; D call uncertain. The CDR3 length is 16 residues. Germline V gene data show CDR1 as DFQATT and CDR2 as SNEGSKA (reference sequence). DNA of the CDR3: TGCTGTGCCCTGTCGGCCAACTTGGCGGACTACAATGAGCAGTTCTTC. The encoded protein is CCALSANLADYNEQFF.

The J gene is TRBJ2-7, the V gene TRBV29-1; 7 bases align to TRBD1. The trim removed 7 bases at V and 7 bases at J, leaving 16 bases unmatched. The CDR3 loop spans 14 amino acids. In germline, CDR1 is SQVTM, CDR2 ANQGSEA. This CDR3 is CSALGDSGAGEQYF. The CDR3 nucleotides are TGCAGCGCCCTAGGGGACAGTGGAGCTGGGGAGCAGTACTTC.

J is TRBJ2-5 and V is TRBV7-2, with TRBD2 as a possible D gene (5 bases). Germline loops: CDR1 SGHTA, CDR2 FQGNSA. The ends were cut back, 1 base at V and 0 bases at J, with 12 bases in the middle. This CDR3 is 16 amino acids long. This CDR3 is CASSLVLLVYQETQYF. The CDR3 region has the DNA TGTGCCAGCAGCTTAGTCTTACTAGTATACCAAGAGACCCAGTACTTC.

The chain employs TRBV20-1 and TRBJ2-2, with 8 bases lining up with TRBD1. The CDR3 has 15 residues. V shed 6 bases and J 1 base; nucleotides not matched to a gene: 7. CDR1 is DFQATT, CDR2 SNEGSKA, per germline (reference sequence). DNA for the CDR3: TGCAGTGCCGCGACAGGGGCGATGAACACCGGGGAGCTGTTTTTT. Protein sequence: CSAATGAMNTGELFF.

This clonotype has more than one count but fewer than ten. The V call is TRBV5-5, the J call TRBJ1-1; 7 nucleotides agree with TRBD1. Germline lookup yields CDR1 SGHKS and CDR2 YYEKEE (reference sequence). CDR3 size: 13 residues. Losses at the gene ends were 6 bases for V and 3 bases for J; bases not matched to a gene: 5. The CDR3 is CASIRTGDTEAFF. The CDR3 nucleotides are TGTGCCAGCATCCGGACAGGAGACACTGAAGCTTTCTTT.

There are a few counts of this clonotype. This chain links TRBV6-1 with TRBJ1-1; TRBD1 agrees at 7 bases. The germline CDR1 and CDR2 sequences are MNHNS and SASEGT. The length of the CDR3 is 13 residues. With V trimmed by 10 bases and J by 0 bases, 5 bases remained unmatched. DNA for the CDR3: TGTGCCACCAGACAGGGATTGAACACTGAAGCTTTCTTT. Protein: CATRQGLNTEAFF.

This clonotype occurred a few times. The chain combines TRBV6-2 or TRBV6-3 with TRBJ1-5; D is undetermined. Germline assignment: CDR1 MNHEY and CDR2 SVGEGT. The CDR3 extends over 17 amino acids. V lost 0 bases and J lost 4, with 16 bases in between. The CDR3 coding sequence is TGTGCCAGCAGTTACTCTCAAGGGTTTGGCGAGAATCAGCCCCAGCATTTT. Translation: CASSYSQGFGENQPQHF.